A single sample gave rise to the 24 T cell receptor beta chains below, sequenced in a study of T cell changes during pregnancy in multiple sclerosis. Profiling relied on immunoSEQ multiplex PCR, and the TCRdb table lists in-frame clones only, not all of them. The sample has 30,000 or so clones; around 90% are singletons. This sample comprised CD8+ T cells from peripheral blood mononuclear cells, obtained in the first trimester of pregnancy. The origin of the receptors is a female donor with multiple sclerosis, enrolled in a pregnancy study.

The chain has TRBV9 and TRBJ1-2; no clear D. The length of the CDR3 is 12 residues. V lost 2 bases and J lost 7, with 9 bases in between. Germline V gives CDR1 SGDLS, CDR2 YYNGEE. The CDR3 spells CASSVPVPGYTF. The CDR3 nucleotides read TGTGCCAGCAGCGTCCCAGTCCCTGGCTACACCTTC.

The CDR3: CSVVFLASGGFEQFF. The CDR3 bases are TGCAGCGTTGTCTTTCTAGCTAGCGGGGGTTTTGAGCAGTTCTTC. The chain joins TRBV29-1 to TRBJ2-1; the match to TRBD2 covers 10 bases. V shed 4 bases and J 9 bases; nucleotides not matched to a gene: 12. The CDR3 sequence is 15 residues long. Per the germline V gene, CDR1 is SQVTM and CDR2 is ANQGSEA.

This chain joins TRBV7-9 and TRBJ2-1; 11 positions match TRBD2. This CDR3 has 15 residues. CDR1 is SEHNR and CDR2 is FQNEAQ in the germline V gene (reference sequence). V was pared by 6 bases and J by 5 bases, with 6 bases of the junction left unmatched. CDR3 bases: TGTGCCAGCAGTACCGGGACTAGCGGAAACAATGAGCAGTTCTTC. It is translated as CASSTGTSGNNEQFF.

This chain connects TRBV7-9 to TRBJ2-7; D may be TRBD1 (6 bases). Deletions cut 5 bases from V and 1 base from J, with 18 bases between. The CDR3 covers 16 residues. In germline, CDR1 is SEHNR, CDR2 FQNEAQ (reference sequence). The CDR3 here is CASSPHPGTLSYEQYF. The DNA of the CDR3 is TGTGCCAGCAGCCCCCACCCCGGGACACTTTCCTACGAGCAGTACTTC.

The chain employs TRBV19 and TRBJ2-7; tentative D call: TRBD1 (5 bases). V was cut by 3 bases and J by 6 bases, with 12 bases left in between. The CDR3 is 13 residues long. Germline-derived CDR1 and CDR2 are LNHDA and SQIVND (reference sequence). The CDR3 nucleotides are TGTGCCAGTAGTATGCAGGGATTGGCCGAGCAGTACTTC. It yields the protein CASSMQGLAEQYF.

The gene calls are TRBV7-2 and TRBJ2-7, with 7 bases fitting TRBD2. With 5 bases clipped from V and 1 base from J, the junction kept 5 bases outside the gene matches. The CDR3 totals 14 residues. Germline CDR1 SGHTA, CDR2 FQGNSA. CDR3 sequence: CASSLTSQSYEQYF. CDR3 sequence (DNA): TGTGCCAGCAGCCTGACTAGCCAGTCCTACGAGCAGTACTTC.

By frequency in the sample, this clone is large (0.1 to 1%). CDR3 region: CASSKTSASGELFF. The CDR3 DNA is TGTGCCAGCAGCAAGACTAGCGCGAGCGGGGAGCTGTTTTTT. The V call is TRBV28, the J call TRBJ2-2; 8 nucleotides line up with TRBD2. The CDR3 contains 14 residues. Germline values: CDR1 MDHEN, CDR2 SYDVKM. Trimming took 6 bases from V and 7 from J; bases not matched to a gene: 7.

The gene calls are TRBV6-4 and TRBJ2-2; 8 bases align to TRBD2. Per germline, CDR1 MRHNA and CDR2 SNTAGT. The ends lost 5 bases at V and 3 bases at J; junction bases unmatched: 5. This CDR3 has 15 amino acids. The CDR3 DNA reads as TGTGCCAGCAGTAGGAGCGGGAGTGACACCGGGGAGCTGTTTTTT. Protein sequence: CASSRSGSDTGELFF.

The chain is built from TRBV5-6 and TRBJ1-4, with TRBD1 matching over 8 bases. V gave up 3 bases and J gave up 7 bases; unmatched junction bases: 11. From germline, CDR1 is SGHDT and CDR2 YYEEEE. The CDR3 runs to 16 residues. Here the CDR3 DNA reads TGTGCCAGCAGCTCCATGACAGGGGCCTTCTCTGAAAAACTGTTTTTT. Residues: CASSSMTGAFSEKLFF.

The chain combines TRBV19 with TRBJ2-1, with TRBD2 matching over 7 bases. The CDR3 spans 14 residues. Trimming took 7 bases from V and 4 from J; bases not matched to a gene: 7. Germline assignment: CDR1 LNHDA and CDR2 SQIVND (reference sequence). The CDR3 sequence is CASTGGPFYNEQFF. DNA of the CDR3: TGTGCCAGTACGGGGGGACCCTTTTACAATGAGCAGTTCTTC.

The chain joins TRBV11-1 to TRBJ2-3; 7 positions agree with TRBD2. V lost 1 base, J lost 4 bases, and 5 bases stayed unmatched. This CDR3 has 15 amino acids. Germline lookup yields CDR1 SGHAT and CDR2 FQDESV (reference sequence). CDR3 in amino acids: CASSLDGRLADTQYF. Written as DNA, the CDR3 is TGTGCCAGCAGCTTAGACGGGAGGCTCGCAGATACGCAGTATTTT.

CDR3 amino acids: CASSLGTIQYEQYF. CDR3 nucleotides: TGTGCCAGCAGCTTGGGGACTATCCAGTACGAGCAGTACTTC. The V and J genes are TRBV7-2 and TRBJ2-7; 7 bases fit TRBD2. Germline CDR1 reads SGHTA; CDR2 reads FQGNSA. V gave up 3 bases and J gave up 4 bases; unmatched junction bases: 6. The CDR3 is 14 amino acids.

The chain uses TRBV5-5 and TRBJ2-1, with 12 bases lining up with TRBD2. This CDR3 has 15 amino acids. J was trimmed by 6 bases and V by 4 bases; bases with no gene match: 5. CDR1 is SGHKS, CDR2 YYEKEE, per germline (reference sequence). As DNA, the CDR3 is TGTGCCAGCAGCCGTCTAGCGGGAGGGCTCAATGAGCAGTTCTTC. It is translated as CASSRLAGGLNEQFF.

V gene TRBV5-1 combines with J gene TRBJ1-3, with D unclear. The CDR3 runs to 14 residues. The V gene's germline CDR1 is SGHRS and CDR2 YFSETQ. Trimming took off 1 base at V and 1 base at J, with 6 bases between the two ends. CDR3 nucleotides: TGCGCCAGCAGCTTGTCAGTTTCTGGAAACACCATATATTTT. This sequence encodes CASSLSVSGNTIYF. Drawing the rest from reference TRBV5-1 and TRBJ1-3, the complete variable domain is KAGVTQTPRYLIKTRGQQVTLSCSPISGHRSVSWYQQTPGQGLQFLFEYFSETQRNKGNFPGRFSGRQFSNSRSEMNVSTLELGDSALYLCASSLSVSGNTIYFGEGSWLTVV.

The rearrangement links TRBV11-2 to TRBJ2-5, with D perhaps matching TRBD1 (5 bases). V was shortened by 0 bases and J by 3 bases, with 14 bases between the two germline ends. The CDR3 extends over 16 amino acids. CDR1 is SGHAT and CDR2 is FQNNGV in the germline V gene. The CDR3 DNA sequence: TGTGCCAGCAGCTTAGATCCCCTCAGGGCAGAAGAGACCCAGTACTTC. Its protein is CASSLDPLRAEETQYF.

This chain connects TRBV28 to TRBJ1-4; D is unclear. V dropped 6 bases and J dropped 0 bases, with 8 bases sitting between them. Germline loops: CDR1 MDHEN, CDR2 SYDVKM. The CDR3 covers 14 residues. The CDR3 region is CASSPVATNEKLFF. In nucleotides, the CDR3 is TGTGCCAGCAGCCCGGTTGCAACTAATGAAAAACTGTTTTTT.

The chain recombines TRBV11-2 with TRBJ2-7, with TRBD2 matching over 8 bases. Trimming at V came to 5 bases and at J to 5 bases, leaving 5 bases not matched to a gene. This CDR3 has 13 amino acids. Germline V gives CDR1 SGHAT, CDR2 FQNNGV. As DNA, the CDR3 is TGTGCCAGCAGCCCCGGGACTAGGCACGAGCAGTACTTC. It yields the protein CASSPGTRHEQYF.

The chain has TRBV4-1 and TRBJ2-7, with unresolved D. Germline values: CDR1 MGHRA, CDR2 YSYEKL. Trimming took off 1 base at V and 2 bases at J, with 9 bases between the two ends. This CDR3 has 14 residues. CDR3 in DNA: TGCGCCAGCAGCCAAGTGGTTAGTACCTACGAGCAGTACTTC. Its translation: CASSQVVSTYEQYF.

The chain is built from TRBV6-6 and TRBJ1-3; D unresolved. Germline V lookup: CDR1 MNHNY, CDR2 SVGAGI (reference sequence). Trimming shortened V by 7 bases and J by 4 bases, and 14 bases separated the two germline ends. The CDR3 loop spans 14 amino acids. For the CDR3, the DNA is TGTGCCAGCACCCCCCGGTTGTCCGGAAACACCATATATTTT. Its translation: CASTPRLSGNTIYF.

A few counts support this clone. CDR3 region: CASSEDNNQPQHF. For the CDR3, the DNA is TGTGCCAGCAGTGAGGACAACAATCAGCCCCAGCATTTT. V usage is TRBV6-4 and J usage is TRBJ1-5; D might be TRBD1 (5 bases). The CDR3 has 13 amino acids. V was clipped by 3 bases and J by 3 bases, with 6 bases between them. Germline CDR1 is MRHNA and CDR2 is SNTAGT.

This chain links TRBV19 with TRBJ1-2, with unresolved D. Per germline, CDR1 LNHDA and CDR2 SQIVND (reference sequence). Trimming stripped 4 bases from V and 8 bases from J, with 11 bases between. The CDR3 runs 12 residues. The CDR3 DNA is TGTGCCAGTAGTACTATTGGTTACGGCTACACCTTC. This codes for CASSTIGYGYTF.

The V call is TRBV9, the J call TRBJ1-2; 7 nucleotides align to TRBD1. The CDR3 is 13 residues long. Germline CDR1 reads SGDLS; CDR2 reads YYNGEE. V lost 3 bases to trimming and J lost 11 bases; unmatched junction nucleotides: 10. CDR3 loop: CASSAKRQGRYTF. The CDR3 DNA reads TGTGCCAGCAGCGCCAAAAGACAGGGCAGATACACCTTC.

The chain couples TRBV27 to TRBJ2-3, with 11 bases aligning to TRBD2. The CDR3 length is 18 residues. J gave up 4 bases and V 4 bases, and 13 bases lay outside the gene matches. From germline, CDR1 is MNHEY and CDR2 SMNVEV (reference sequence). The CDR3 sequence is CASSSLGGLAGGADTQYF. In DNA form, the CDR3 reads TGTGCCAGCAGTTCGCTAGGGGGCCTAGCGGGAGGCGCAGATACGCAGTATTTT.

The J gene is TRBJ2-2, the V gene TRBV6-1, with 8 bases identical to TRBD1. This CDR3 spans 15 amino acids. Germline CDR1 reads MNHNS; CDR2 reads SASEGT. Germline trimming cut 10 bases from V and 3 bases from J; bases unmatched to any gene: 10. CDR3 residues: CATKGGRGHTGELFF. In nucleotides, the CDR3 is TGTGCCACCAAGGGGGGCAGGGGGCACACCGGGGAGCTGTTTTTT.